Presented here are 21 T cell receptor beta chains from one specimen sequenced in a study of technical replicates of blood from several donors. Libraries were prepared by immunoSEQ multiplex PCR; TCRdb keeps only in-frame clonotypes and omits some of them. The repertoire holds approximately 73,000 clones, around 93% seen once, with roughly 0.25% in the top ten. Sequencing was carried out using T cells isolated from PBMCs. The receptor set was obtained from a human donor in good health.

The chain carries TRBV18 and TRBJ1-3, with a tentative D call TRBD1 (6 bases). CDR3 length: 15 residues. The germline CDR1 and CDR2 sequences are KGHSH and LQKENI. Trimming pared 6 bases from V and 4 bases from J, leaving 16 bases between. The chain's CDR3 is CASSETGIAGNTIYF. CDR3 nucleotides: TGTGCCAGCTCGGAGACAGGCATAGCGGGAAACACCATATATTTT.

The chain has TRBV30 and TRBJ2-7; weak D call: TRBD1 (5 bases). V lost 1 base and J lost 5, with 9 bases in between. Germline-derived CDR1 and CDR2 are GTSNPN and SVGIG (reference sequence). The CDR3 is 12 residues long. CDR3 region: CAWSGRRDEQYF. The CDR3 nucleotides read TGTGCCTGGAGTGGGCGCAGGGACGAGCAGTACTTC.

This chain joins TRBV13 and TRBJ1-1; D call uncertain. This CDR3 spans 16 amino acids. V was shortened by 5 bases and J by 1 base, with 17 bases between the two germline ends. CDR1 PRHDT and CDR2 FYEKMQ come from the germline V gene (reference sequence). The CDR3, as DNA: TGTGCCAGCAGCCCCCGGGGAGAAATAGCGAACACTGAAGCTTTCTTT. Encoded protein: CASSPRGEIANTEAFF.

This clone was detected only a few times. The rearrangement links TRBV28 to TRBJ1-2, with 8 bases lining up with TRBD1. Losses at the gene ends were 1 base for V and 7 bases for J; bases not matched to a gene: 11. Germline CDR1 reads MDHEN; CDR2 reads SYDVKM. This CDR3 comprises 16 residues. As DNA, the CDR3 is TGTGCCAGCAGTTTATCCGGACGGGCGCAGGGGGCTGGCTACACCTTC. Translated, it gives CASSLSGRAQGAGYTF.

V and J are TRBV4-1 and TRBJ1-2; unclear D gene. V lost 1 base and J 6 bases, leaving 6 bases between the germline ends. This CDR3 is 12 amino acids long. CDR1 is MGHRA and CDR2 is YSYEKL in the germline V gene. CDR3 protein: CASSQGRDGYTF. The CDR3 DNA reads TGCGCCAGCAGCCAAGGGAGGGATGGCTACACCTTC.

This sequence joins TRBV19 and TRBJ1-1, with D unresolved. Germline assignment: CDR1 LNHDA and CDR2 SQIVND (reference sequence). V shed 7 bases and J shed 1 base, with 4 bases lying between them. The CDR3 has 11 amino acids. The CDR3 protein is CASTRNTEAFF. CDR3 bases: TGTGCCAGTACCCGGAACACTGAAGCTTTCTTT.

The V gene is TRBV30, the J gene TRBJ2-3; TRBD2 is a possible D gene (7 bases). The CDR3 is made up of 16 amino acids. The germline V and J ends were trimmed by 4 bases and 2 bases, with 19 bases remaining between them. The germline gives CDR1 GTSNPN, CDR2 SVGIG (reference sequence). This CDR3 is CAWIGGAGALTDTQYF. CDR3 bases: TGTGCCTGGATAGGGGGGGCTGGGGCCCTCACAGATACGCAGTATTTT.

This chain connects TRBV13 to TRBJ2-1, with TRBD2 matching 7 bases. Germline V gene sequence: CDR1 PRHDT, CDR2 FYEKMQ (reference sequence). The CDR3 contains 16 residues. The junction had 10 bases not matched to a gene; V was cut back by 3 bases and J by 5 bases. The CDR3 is CASSLMGLTGHNEQFF. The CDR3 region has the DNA TGTGCCAGCAGCTTGATGGGACTAACCGGTCACAATGAGCAGTTCTTC.

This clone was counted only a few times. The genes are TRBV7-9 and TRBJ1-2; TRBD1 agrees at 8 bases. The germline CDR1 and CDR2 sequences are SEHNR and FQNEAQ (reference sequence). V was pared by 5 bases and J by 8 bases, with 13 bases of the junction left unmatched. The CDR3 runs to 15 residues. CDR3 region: CASSQIGQGSRGYTF. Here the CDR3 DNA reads TGTGCCAGCAGCCAAATCGGACAGGGAAGTCGGGGCTACACCTTC.

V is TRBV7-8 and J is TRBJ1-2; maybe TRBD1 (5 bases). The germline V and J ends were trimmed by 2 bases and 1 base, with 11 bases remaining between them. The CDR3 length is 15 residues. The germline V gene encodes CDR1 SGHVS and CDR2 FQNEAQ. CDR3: CASSLTTDSNYGYTF. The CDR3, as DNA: TGTGCCAGCAGCTTAACAACTGACAGTAACTATGGCTACACCTTC. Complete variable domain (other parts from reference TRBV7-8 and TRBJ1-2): GAGVSQSPRYKVAKRGQDVALRCDPISGHVSLFWYQQALGQGPEFLTYFQNEAQLDKSGLPSDRFFAERPEGSVSTLKIQRTQQEDSAVYLCASSLTTDSNYGYTFGSGTRLTVV.

CDR3 sequence (DNA): TGTGCCAGCAGTGATGAGGGGGGGAATGGCTACACCTTC. Encoded protein: CASSDEGGNGYTF. The chain is built from TRBV2 and TRBJ1-2; a weak D match, TRBD1 (6 bases). Germline loops: CDR1 SNHLY, CDR2 FYNNEI. V lost 3 bases, J lost 6 bases, and 11 bases lay in between. CDR3 length equals 13 residues. The full variable domain, its missing parts supplied by reference TRBV2 and TRBJ1-2, is EPEVTQTPSHQVTQMGQEVILRCVPISNHLYFYWYRQILGQKVEFLVSFYNNEISEKSEIFDDQFSVERPDGSNFTLKIRSTKLEDSAMYFCASSDEGGNGYTFGSGTRLTVV.

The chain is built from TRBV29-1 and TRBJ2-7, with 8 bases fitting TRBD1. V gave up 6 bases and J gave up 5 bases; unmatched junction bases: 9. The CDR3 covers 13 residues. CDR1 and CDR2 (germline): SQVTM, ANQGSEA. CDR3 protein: CSVLGQGVDEQYF. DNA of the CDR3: TGCAGCGTCTTAGGACAGGGTGTCGACGAGCAGTACTTC.

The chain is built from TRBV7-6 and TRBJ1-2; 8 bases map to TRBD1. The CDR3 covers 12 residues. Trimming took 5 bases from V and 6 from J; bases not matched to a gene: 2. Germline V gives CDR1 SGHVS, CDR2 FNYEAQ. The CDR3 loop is CASSATGDGYTF. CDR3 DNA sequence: TGTGCCAGCAGCGCGACAGGGGATGGCTACACCTTC.

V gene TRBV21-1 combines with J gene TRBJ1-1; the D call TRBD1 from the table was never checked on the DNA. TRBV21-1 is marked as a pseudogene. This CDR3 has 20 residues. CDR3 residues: CASSKRGPRTGQVNDVEAFF. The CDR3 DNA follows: TGTGCCAGCAGCAAAAGGGGGCCCCGGACAGGGCAAGTCAACGACGTTGAAGCTTTCTTT.

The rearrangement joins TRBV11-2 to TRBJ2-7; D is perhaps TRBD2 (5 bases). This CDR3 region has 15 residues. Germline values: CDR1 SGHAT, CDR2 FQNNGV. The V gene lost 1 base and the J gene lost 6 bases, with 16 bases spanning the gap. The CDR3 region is CASSLGSHPDFEQYF. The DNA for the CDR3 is TGTGCCAGCAGCTTAGGGAGCCACCCGGACTTCGAGCAGTACTTC.

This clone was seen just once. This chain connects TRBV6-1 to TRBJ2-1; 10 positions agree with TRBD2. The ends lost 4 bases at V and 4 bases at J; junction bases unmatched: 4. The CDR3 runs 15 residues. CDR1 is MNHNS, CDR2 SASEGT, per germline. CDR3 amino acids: CASSASGSLYNEQFF. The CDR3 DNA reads TGTGCCAGCAGTGCTAGCGGGAGCCTATACAATGAGCAGTTCTTC.

The CDR3 here is CATSREDRATNEKLFF. CDR3 nucleotide sequence: TGTGCCACCAGCAGAGAGGACAGGGCTACTAATGAAAAACTGTTTTTT. The rearrangement joins TRBV15 to TRBJ1-4; 8 bases match TRBD1. From germline, CDR1 is LNHNV and CDR2 YYDKDF (reference sequence). CDR3 size: 16 residues. Germline trimming cut 0 bases from V and 2 bases from J; bases unmatched to any gene: 2.

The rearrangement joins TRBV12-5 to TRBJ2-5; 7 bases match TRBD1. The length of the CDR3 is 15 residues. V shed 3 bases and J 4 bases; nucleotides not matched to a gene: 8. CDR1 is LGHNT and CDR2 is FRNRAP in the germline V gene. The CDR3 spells CASGLKQGSRETQYF. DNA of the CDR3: TGTGCTAGTGGTTTAAAACAGGGGTCGCGAGAGACCCAGTACTTC.

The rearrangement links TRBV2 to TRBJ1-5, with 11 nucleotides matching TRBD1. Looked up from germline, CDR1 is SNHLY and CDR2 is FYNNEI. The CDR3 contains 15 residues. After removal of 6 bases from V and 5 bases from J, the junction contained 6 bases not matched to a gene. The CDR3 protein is CASRDRDRGDQPQHF. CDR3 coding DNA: TGTGCCAGCAGAGACCGGGACAGGGGGGATCAGCCCCAGCATTTT.

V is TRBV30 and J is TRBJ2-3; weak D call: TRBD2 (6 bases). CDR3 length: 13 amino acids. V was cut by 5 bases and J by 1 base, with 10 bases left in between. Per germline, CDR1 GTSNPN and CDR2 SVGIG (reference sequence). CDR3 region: CAWETGGTDTQYF. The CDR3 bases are TGTGCCTGGGAAACGGGGGGCACAGATACGCAGTATTTT.

Here the CDR3 DNA reads TGTGCCCGAGGCCGTACTAGCGGACTAGCTAACACCGGGGAGCTGTTTTTT. It translates to CARGRTSGLANTGELFF. V usage is TRBV30 and J usage is TRBJ2-2; 8 bases map to TRBD2. In germline, CDR1 is GTSNPN, CDR2 SVGIG (reference sequence). The CDR3 extends over 17 amino acids. V trimming: 8 bases; J trimming: 2 bases; junction bases outside the gene matches: 16. Together with reference TRBV30 and TRBJ2-2, the CDR3 gives the full variable domain: SQTIHQWPATLVQPVGSPLSLECTVEGTSNPNLYWYRQAAGRGLQLLFYSVGIGQISSEVPQNLSASRPQDRQFILSSKKLLLSDSGFYLCARGRTSGLANTGELFFGEGSRLTVL.